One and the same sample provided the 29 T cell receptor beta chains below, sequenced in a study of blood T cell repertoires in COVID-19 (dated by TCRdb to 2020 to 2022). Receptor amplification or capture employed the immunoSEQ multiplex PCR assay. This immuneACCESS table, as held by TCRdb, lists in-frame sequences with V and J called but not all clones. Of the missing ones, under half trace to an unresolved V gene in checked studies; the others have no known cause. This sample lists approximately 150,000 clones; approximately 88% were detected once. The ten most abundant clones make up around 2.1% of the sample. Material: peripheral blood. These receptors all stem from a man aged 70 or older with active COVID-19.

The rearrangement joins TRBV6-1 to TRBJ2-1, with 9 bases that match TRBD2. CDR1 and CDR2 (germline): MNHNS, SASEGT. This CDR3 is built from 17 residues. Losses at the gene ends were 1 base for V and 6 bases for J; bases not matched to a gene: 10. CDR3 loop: CASSEVRGLAGSNEQFF. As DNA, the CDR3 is TGTGCCAGCAGTGAAGTTAGGGGTCTAGCGGGATCCAATGAGCAGTTCTTC.

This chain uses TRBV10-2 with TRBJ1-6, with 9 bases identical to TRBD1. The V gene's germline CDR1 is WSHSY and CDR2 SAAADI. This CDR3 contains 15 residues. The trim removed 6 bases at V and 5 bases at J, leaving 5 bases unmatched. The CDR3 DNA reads TGCGCCAGCAGGGGGACAGGGACTAATAATTCACCCCTCCACTTT. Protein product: CASRGTGTNNSPLHF.

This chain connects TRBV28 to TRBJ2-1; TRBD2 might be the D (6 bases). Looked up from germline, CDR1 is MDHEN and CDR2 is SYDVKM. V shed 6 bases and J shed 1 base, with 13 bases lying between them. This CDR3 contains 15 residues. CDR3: CASRLRENSYNEQFF. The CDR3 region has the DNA TGTGCCAGCAGGCTCCGGGAGAATTCCTACAATGAGCAGTTCTTC.

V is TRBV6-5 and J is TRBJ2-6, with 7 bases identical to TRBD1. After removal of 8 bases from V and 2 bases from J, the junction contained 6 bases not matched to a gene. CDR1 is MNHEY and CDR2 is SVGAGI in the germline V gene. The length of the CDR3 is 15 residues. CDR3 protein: CASFTGDPGANVLTF. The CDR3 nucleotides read TGTGCCAGCTTTACAGGGGACCCTGGGGCCAACGTCCTGACTTTC.

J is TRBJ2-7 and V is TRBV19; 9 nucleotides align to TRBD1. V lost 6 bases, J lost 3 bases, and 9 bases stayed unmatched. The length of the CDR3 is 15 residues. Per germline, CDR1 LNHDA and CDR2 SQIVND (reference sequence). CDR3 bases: TGTGCCAGTAGCACCCCAGGGACAGGGCTCTACGAGCAGTACTTC. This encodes CASSTPGTGLYEQYF.

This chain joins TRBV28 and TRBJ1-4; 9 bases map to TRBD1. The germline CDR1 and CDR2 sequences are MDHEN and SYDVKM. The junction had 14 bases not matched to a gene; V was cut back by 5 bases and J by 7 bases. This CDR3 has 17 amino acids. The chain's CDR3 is CASSGPLGDRVFEKLFF. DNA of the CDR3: TGTGCCAGCAGTGGCCCTTTGGGGGACAGGGTATTTGAAAAACTGTTTTTT.

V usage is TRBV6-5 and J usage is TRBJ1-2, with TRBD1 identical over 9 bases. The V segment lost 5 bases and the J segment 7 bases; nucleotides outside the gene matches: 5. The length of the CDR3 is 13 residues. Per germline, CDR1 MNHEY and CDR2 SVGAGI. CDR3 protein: CASSPQGAGGYTF. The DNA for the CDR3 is TGTGCCAGCAGTCCACAGGGGGCCGGTGGCTACACCTTC.

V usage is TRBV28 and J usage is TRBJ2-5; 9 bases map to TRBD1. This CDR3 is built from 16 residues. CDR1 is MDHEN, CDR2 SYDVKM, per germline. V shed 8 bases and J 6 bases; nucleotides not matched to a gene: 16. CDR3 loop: CASLPRGRTGVKTQYF. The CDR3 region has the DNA TGTGCCAGCCTTCCGCGTGGGCGGACAGGGGTTAAGACCCAGTACTTC. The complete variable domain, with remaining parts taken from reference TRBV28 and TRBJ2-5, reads DVKVTQSSRYLVKRTGEKVFLECVQDMDHENMFWYRQDPGLGLRLIYFSYDVKMKEKGDIPEGYSVSREKKERFSLILESASTNQTSMYLCASLPRGRTGVKTQYFGPGTRLLVL.

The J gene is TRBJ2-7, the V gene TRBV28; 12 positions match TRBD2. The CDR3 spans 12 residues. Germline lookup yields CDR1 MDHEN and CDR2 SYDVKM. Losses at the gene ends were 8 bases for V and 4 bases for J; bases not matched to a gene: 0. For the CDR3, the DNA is TGTGCCAGCGGACTAGCGGGATACGAGCAGTACTTC. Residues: CASGLAGYEQYF.

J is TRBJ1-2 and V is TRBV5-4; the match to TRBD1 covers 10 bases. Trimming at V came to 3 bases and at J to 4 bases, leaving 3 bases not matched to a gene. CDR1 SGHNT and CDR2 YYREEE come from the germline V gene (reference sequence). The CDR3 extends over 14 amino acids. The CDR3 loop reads CASSWDRGLYGYTF. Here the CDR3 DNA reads TGTGCCAGCAGCTGGGACAGGGGCCTCTATGGCTACACCTTC.

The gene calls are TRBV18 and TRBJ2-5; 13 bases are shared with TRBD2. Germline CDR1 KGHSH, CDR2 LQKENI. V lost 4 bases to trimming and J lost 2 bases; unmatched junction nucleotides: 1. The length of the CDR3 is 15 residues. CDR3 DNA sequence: TGTGCCAGCTCACGACTAGCGGGAGGACAAGAGACCCAGTACTTC. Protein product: CASSRLAGGQETQYF. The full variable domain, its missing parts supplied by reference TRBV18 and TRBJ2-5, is NAGVMQNPRHLVRRRGQEARLRCSPMKGHSHVYWYRQLPEEGLKFMVYLQKENIIDESGMPKERFSAEFPKEGPSILRIQQVVRGDSAAYFCASSRLAGGQETQYFGPGTRLLVL.

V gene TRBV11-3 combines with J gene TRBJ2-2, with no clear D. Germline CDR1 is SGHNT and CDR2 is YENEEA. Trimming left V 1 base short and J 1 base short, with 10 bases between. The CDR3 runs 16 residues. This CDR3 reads CASSLGVARNTGELFF. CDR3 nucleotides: TGTGCCAGCAGCTTAGGTGTAGCACGGAACACCGGGGAGCTGTTTTTT.

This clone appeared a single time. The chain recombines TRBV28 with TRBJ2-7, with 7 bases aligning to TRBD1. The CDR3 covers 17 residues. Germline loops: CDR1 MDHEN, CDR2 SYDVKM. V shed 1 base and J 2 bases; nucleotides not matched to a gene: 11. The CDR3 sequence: CASSLFGSDRWPYEQYF. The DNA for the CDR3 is TGTGCCAGCAGTTTATTTGGATCGGACAGGTGGCCCTACGAGCAGTACTTC.

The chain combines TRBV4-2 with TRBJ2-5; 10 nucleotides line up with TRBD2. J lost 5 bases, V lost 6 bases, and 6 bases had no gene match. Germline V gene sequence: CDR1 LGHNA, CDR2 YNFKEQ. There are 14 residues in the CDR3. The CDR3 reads CASSPLAGSETQYF. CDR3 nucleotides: TGTGCCAGCAGTCCACTAGCGGGGAGTGAGACCCAGTACTTC.

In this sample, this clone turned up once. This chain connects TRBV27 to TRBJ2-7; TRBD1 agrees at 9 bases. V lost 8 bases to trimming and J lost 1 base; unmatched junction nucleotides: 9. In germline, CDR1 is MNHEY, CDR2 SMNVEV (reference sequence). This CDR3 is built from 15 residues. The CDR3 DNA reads TGTGCCAGCGGGTACAGGGGGCGCGGGTCCTACGAGCAGTACTTC. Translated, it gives CASGYRGRGSYEQYF.

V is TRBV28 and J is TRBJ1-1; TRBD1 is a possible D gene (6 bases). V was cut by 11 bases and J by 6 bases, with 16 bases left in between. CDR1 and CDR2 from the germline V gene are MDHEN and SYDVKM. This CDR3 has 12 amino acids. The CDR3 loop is CAGGALGPEAFF. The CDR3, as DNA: TGTGCCGGGGGGGCCCTGGGTCCTGAAGCTTTCTTT.

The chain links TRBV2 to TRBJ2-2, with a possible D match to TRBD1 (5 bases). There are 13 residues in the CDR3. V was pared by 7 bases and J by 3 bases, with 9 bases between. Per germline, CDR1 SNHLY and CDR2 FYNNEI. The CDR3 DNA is TGTGCCAGCAACGACAGAGACACCGGGGAGCTGTTTTTT. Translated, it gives CASNDRDTGELFF.

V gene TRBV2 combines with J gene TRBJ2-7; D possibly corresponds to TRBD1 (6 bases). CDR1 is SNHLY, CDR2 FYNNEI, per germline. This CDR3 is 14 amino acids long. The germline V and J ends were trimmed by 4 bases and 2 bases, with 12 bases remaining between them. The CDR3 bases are TGTGCCAGCAGTGCCCGGACAGTTCCCTACGAGCAGTACTTC. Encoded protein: CASSARTVPYEQYF.

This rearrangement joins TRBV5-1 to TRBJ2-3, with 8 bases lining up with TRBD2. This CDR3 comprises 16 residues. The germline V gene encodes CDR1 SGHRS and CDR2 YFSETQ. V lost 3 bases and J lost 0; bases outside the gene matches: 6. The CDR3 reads CASSYTGGGSTDTQYF. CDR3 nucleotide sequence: TGCGCCAGCAGCTATACGGGAGGGGGAAGCACAGATACGCAGTATTTT.

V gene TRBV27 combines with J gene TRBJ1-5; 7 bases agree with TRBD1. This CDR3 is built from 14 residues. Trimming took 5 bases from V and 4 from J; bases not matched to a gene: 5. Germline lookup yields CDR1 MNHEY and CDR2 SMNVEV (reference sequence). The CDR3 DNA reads TGTGCCAGCAGTCCCGGACAGGTTAATCAGCCCCAGCATTTT. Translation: CASSPGQVNQPQHF.

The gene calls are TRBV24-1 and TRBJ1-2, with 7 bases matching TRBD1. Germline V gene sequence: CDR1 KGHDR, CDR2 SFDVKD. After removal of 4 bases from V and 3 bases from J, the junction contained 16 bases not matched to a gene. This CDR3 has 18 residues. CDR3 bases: TGTGCCACCAGTGAGCTACCGGGACAGTTTAGAGACTACTATGGCTACACCTTC. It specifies CATSELPGQFRDYYGYTF.

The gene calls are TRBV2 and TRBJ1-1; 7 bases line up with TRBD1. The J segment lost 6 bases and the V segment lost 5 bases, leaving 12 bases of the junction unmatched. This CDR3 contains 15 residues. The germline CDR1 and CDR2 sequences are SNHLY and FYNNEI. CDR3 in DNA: TGTGCCAGCAGTATCGGTGAGGGGGCGCAGGCTGAAGCTTTCTTT. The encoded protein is CASSIGEGAQAEAFF.

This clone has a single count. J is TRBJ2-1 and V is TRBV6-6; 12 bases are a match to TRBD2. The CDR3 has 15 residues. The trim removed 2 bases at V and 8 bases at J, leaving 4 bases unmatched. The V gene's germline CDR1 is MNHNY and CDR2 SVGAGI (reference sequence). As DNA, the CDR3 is TGTGCCAGCAGTTACGGGACTAGCGGGCTAGATGAGCAGTTCTTC. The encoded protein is CASSYGTSGLDEQFF.

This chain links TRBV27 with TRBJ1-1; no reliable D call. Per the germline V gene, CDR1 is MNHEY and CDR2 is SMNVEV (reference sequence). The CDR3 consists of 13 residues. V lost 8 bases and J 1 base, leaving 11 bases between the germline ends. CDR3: CASFPLPNTEAFF. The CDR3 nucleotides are TGTGCCAGCTTTCCCCTACCGAACACTGAAGCTTTCTTT.

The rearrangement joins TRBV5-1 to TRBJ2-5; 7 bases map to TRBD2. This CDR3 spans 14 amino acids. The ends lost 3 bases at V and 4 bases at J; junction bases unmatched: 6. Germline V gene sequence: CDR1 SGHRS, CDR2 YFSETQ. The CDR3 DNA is TGCGCCAGCAGCTGGTCGGGGAGGGGAGAGACCCAGTACTTC. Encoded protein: CASSWSGRGETQYF.

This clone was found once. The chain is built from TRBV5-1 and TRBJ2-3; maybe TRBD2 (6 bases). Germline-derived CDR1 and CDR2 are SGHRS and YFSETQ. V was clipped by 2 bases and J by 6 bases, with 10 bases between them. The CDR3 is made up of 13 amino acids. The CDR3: CASSFRDSDTQYF. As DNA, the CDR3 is TGCGCCAGCAGCTTTCGGGACTCCGATACGCAGTATTTT.

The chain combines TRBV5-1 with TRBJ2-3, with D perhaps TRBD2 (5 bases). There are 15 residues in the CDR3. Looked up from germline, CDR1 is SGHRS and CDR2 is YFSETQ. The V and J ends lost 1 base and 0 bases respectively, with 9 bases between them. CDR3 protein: CASSLRGPSTDTQYF. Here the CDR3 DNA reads TGCGCCAGCAGCTTGCGAGGGCCCAGCACAGATACGCAGTATTTT.

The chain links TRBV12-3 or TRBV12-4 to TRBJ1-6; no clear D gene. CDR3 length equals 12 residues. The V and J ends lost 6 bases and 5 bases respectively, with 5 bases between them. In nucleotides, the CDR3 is TGTGCCAGCAGGCCTAATAATTCACCCCTCCACTTT. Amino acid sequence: CASRPNNSPLHF.

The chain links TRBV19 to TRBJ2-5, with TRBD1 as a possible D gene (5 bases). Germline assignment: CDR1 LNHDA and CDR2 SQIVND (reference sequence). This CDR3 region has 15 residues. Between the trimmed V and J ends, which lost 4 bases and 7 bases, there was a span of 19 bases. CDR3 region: CASSNRQPRGGTQYF. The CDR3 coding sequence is TGTGCCAGTAGTAATCGACAGCCCAGAGGTGGGACCCAGTACTTC.